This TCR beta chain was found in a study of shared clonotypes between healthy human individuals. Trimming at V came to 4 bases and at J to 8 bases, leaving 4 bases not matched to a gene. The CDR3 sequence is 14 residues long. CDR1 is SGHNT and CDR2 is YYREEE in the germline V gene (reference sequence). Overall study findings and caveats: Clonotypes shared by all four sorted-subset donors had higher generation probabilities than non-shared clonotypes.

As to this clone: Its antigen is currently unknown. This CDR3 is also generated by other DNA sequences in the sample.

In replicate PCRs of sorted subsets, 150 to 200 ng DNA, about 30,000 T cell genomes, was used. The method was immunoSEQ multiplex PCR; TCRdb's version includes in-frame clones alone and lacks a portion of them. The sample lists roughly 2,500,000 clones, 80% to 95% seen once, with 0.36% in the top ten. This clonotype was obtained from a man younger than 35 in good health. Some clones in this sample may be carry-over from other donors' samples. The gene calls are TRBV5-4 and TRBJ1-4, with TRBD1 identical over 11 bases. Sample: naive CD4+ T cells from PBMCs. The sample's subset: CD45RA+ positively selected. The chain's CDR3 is CASSPGQGVEKLFF. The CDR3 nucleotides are TGTGCCAGCAGCCCGGGACAGGGGGTAGAAAAACTGTTTTTT.